This T cell receptor (beta chain) was identified during a study of blood T cells in healthy people across ages (dated by TCRdb to 2014 to 2015). Background for the entire study: In model experiments, template switching captured about one uniquely barcoded TCR beta cDNA molecule for every two T cells. Using deep sequencing normalized with unique cDNA molecular identifiers, the study measured how TCR beta repertoire diversity changes with age. Donors were grouped into four age groups: young (average 16 years), middle-aged (less than 40), aged (around 60) and long-lived (just over 80). To avoid experimental bias, donors of different ages were spread randomly across the sequencing lanes. Two additional independent replicas of 1 million unique cDNA reads from the same blood draw were analyzed for two donors (one aged 18 to 29 and one aged 80 or older). The investigation overall reported the following: Because the CMV infection status of the donors was unknown, age-related changes in expanded clonotypes may potentially have been confounded. The long-lived group showed more naive CD4+ T cells, fewer expanded clones and increased TCR diversity than the aged group, suggesting age selection. The percentage of naive T cells measured by flow cytometry correlated strongly with observed TCR beta diversity. Estimates of total diversity from one million sequenced T cells were regarded as lower bounds and underestimates. Observed TCR beta diversity per million T cells fell roughly linearly with age, and a significant reduction was already apparent by age roughly 40. Since profiling was done on bulk unsorted PBMCs, naive and antigen-experienced compartments could not be conclusively compared.

Donors were a few dozen systemically healthy Caucasian individuals from Russia aged roughly 6 to 95 years. Each donor gave approximately 9.3 milliliters of peripheral blood, collected into EDTA-treated Vacutainer tubes. Ficoll-Paque density-gradient centrifugation was used to isolate PBMCs, with at least 7 million per sample. Total RNA was extracted from PBMCs with Trizol reagent, with at least 6 micrograms obtained per sample. The percentages of naive CD45RAhigh/CD27high T cells were determined by flow cytometry on a PBMC aliquot from every donor. V is trimmed back by 4 bases and J by 3 bases, and the junction contains 3 bases that no gene match accounts for. The CDR3 spans 15 residues, from the cysteine through the phenylalanine. CDR3 DNA only is kept here, 45 bases in frame from base 1. From a lookup of the germline V gene, CDR1 and CDR2 are SGHTA and FQGNSA. Points on this clonotype: Its antigen is not yet known. Base quality data are lacking; no much larger clone is found one base away.

The protocol used for the library was 5' RACE. Sequencing relied on an Illumina HiSeq 2500. A second roughly 6 to 11 cycle PCR used a sample-barcoded 5' primer and a J-beta primer mix. A template-switch 5' adaptor carrying 12 random nucleotides introduced a unique molecular identifier onto each TCR beta cDNA molecule. Each sample yielded at least 2.5 million CDR3-containing paired-end reads. All of the RNA was converted into first-strand cDNA using the Mint cDNA synthesis kit, with a TRBC-specific oligonucleotide serving as the primer. After uracil-DNA glycosylase treatment, a first 18-cycle PCR used universal primers M1SS and BC2_uni_R on all cDNA. As for how the authors treated the data: Each sample was normalized by randomly selecting 1 million high-quality reads, each carrying a distinct molecular identifier. Instead of being binned into consensus sequences, reads that shared molecular identifiers were thrown out. MiTCR, run with a Q25 quality threshold and the strictest error-elimination algorithm, handled CDR3 identification, clonotype clustering and error correction. A nonparametric unseen species model with Euler transformation was used to estimate a lower bound on total TCR beta diversity. TCRdb redid the processing of the public reads, applying fastp at Q25 and MiXCR, and retained in-frame beta chains. A single entry per CDR3 protein holds the most common genes and DNA from its merged rows. The V and J calls were not made by the authors but by TCRdb's processing. For this sample the table gives roughly 900,000 distinct CDR3 sequences, of which roughly 52% were detected only once. Together, the top ten hold 13% of the sample.

The chain was built from TRBV7-2 and TRBJ2-2; the junction holds 9 bases that match TRBD1. Sequencing was done on a sample of blood. The origin of this receptor is a man younger than 45 in good health. Here the CDR3 is given as CASSWGQGDTGELFF. The DNA sequence is given as TGTGCCAGCAGCTGGGGACAGGGTGACACCGGGGAGCTGTTTTTT.